This note documents a single TCR beta chain sequence. Its antigen is still unknown. Germline V gene lookup returns CDR1 MNHEY and CDR2 SVGAGI. Trimming took 8 bases from V and 1 from J, leaving 15 bases between them. The CDR3 has 15 amino acids. These data come from a study of vaccination effects on CD4 cells after COVID-19. The method was immunoSEQ multiplex PCR; TCRdb's version includes in-frame clones alone and lacks a portion of them. Altogether about 46,000 clones are present, about 74% being singletons, with the ten largest covering just over 8.5%. Cells that had been cultured for less than 13 days were the source of isolated CD4+ T cells. IL-2 medium was substituted for half the medium on days 3 and 7.

J is TRBJ2-1 and V is TRBV6-5; a possible D gene is TRBD1 (6 bases). The sequence was collected from a human donor who had a prior SARS-CoV-2 infection. The sample here was CD4+ T cells from PBMCs cultured without peptide, taken before COVID-19 vaccination. The CDR3 DNA sequence: TGTGCCAGCGTTATAGGGGGTACTTCCTACAATGAGCAGTTCTTC. It translates to CASVIGGTSYNEQFF.